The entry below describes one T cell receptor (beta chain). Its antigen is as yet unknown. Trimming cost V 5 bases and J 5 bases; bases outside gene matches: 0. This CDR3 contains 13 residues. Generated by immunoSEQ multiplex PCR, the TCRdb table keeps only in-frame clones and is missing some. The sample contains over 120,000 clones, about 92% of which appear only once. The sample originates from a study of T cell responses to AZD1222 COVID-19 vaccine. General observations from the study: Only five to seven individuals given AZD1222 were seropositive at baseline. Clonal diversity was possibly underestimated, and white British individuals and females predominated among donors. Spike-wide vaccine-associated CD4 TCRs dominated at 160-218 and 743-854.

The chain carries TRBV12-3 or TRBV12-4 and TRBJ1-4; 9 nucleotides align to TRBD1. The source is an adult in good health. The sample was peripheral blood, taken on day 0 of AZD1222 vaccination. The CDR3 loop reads CASSGTGNEKLFF. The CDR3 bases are TGTGCCAGCAGTGGGACAGGGAATGAAAAACTGTTTTTT.